This T cell receptor beta chain was observed in a study of blood T cell repertoires in COVID-19. Background on the study: Acute-phase and convalescent COVID-19 samples originated in the United States, Italy and Spain.

The J segment lost 9 bases and the V segment lost 4 bases, leaving 9 bases of the junction unmatched. The CDR3 sequence is 15 residues long. Per the germline V gene, CDR1 is SGDLS and CDR2 is YYNGEE. Generated by immunoSEQ multiplex PCR, the TCRdb table keeps only in-frame clones and is missing some. The profile shows roughly 150,000 clones, 65% to 85% of them singletons. The chain has TRBV9 and TRBJ1-6; 8 bases line up with TRBD1. The TCR originated in a man aged 45 to 65 with active or convalescent COVID-19. The sequenced material came from peripheral blood. CDR3 amino acids: CASSIRQGMTSPLHF. In DNA, the CDR3 is TGTGCCAGCAGCATCCGACAGGGGATGACTTCACCCCTCCACTTT.